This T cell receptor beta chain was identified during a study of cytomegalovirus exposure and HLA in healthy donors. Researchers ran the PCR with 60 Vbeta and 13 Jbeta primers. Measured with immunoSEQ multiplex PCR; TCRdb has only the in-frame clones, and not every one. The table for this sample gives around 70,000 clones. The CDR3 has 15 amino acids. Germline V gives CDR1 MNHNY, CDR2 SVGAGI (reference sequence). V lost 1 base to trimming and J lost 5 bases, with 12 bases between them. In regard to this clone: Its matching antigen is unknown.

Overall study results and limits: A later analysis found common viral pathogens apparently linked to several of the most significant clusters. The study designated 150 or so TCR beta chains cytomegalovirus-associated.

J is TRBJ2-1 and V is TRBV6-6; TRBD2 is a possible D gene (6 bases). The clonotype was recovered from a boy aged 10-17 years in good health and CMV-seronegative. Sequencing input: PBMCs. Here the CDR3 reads CASSYFAGTNNEQFF. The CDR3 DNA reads TGTGCCAGCAGTTACTTTGCGGGGACCAACAATGAGCAGTTCTTC.